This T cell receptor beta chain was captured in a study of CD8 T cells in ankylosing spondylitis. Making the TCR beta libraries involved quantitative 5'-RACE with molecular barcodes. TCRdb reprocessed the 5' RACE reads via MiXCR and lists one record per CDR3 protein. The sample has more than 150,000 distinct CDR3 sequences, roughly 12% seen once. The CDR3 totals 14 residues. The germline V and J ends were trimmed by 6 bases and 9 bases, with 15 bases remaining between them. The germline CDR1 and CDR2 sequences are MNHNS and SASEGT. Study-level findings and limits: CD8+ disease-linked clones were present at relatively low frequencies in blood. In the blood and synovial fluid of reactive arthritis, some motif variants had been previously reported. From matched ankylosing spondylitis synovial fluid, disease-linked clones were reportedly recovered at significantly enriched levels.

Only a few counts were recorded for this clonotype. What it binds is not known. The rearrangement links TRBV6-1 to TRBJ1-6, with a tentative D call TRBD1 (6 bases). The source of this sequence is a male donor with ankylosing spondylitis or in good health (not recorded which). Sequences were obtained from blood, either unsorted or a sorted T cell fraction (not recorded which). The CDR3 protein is CASRLQGGRSPLHF. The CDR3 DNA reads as TGTGCCAGCAGGCTACAGGGAGGCCGTTCACCCCTCCACTTT.